This passage covers 27 T cell receptor beta chains from one sample sequenced in a study of cytotoxic CD8 clonotypes in ibrutinib-treated CLL. Generated by immunoSEQ multiplex PCR, the TCRdb table keeps only in-frame clones and is missing some. The data hold about 250,000 clones, with 60% to 75% observed a single time. The sample in question was PBMCs, obtained after 24 months of ibrutinib treatment. These receptors originate from a human donor with chronic lymphocytic leukemia.

This clone was detected only once. This sequence joins TRBV7-9 and TRBJ2-1, with 14 nucleotides matching TRBD2. CDR1 is SEHNR and CDR2 is FQNEAQ in the germline V gene (reference sequence). This CDR3 region has 16 residues. Trimming at V came to 5 bases and at J to 9 bases, leaving 9 bases not matched to a gene. The DNA of the CDR3 is TGTGCCAGCAGCCTCCGACTAGCGGGAGGGCCCAGTGAGCAGTTCTTC. Its protein is CASSLRLAGGPSEQFF.

This clone was seen a few times. Since a much larger clone is just one base distant, this may be a read error. The V gene is TRBV2, the J gene TRBJ2-7, with D perhaps TRBD2 (6 bases). V shed 8 bases and J shed 1 base, with 6 bases lying between them. The CDR3 length is 11 residues. The germline V gene encodes CDR1 SNHLY and CDR2 FYNNEI. Here the CDR3 DNA reads TGTGCCAGCCGGGGGTCCTACGAGCAGTACTTC. Translation: CASRGSYEQYF.

The V call is TRBV5-4, the J call TRBJ2-7; the D gene is possibly TRBD1 (5 bases). CDR3 length: 13 amino acids. The V gene's germline CDR1 is SGHNT and CDR2 YYREEE (reference sequence). Trimming took off 0 bases at V and 4 bases at J, with 8 bases between the two ends. CDR3 coding DNA: TGTGCCAGCAGCTTGGAGACAGCGTACGAGCAGTACTTC. Its protein product is CASSLETAYEQYF. Drawing the rest from reference TRBV5-4 and TRBJ2-7, the complete variable domain is ETGVTQSPTHLIKTRGQQVTLRCSSQSGHNTVSWYQQALGQGPQFIFQYYREEENGRGNFPPRFSGLQFPNYSSELNVNALELDDSALYLCASSLETAYEQYFGPGTRLTVT.

The chain has TRBV11-2 and TRBJ2-3; TRBD1 agrees at 8 bases. CDR3 length: 16 residues. Trimming cost V 5 bases and J 2 bases; bases outside gene matches: 9. Germline CDR1 SGHAT, CDR2 FQNNGV. The CDR3 sequence: CASSRRPGGNTDTQYF. The CDR3 DNA sequence: TGTGCCAGCAGCCGCAGACCAGGGGGCAACACAGATACGCAGTATTTT.

The chain combines TRBV27 with TRBJ2-7, with TRBD1 matching over 10 bases. The V gene end was trimmed by 5 bases and the J gene end by 4 bases; junction bases not matched to a gene: 11. The germline V gene encodes CDR1 MNHEY and CDR2 SMNVEV (reference sequence). This CDR3 contains 16 residues. This CDR3 is CASSLKPGQGIYEQYF. CDR3 DNA: TGTGCCAGCAGTCTCAAGCCGGGACAGGGGATATACGAGCAGTACTTC.

The V call is TRBV15, the J call TRBJ2-3; TRBD2 matches 7 bases. Germline V CDR1 and CDR2: LNHNV, YYDKDF (reference sequence). The ends lost 9 bases at V and 0 bases at J; junction bases unmatched: 18. The CDR3 totals 18 residues. DNA for the CDR3: TGTGCCACGAAACTCCGGGGGGAGCGGAGATCTAGCACAGATACGCAGTATTTT. Amino acids: CATKLRGERRSSTDTQYF.

The chain carries TRBV29-1 and TRBJ2-7, with D unclear. Looked up from germline, CDR1 is SQVTM and CDR2 is ANQGSEA. Trimming left V 0 bases short and J 0 bases short, with 9 bases between. The CDR3 is made up of 14 amino acids. This CDR3 is CSVEDNESSYEQYF. CDR3 nucleotides: TGCAGCGTTGAAGATAATGAGAGCTCCTACGAGCAGTACTTC.

The chain has TRBV11-2 and TRBJ2-1, with D tentatively TRBD1 (6 bases). The germline V and J ends were trimmed by 5 bases and 5 bases, with 19 bases remaining between them. Germline V gene lookup returns CDR1 SGHAT and CDR2 FQNNGV. This CDR3 has 16 residues. The CDR3 region has the DNA TGTGCCAGCAGCGGCCACTCCTTGACAGGCAACAATGAGCAGTTCTTC. Translated: CASSGHSLTGNNEQFF.

The chain links TRBV28 to TRBJ2-1; 7 bases agree with TRBD2. Germline V gene data show CDR1 as MDHEN and CDR2 as SYDVKM. The CDR3 contains 14 residues. V was clipped by 3 bases and J by 7 bases; unmatched bases: 6. In DNA form, the CDR3 reads TGTGCCAGCAGTTTCGAAAGCGGGATTAATGAGCAGTTCTTC. Translating gives CASSFESGINEQFF. The full variable domain, completed using reference TRBV28 and TRBJ2-1, is DVKVTQSSRYLVKRTGEKVFLECVQDMDHENMFWYRQDPGLGLRLIYFSYDVKMKEKGDIPEGYSVSREKKERFSLILESASTNQTSMYLCASSFESGINEQFFGPGTRLTVL.

The V and J genes are TRBV28 and TRBJ2-7; D gene unclear. This CDR3 is built from 16 residues. V was clipped by 3 bases and J by 5 bases, with 20 bases between them. CDR1 and CDR2 (germline): MDHEN, SYDVKM. CDR3 region: CASSFSGPNLVHEQYF. DNA of the CDR3: TGTGCCAGCAGTTTCTCCGGACCGAACCTCGTCCACGAGCAGTACTTC.

This rearrangement joins TRBV5-1 to TRBJ1-4; TRBD1 agrees at 8 bases. Trimming took 4 bases from V and 10 from J; bases not matched to a gene: 9. This CDR3 is 14 amino acids long. Germline CDR1 SGHRS, CDR2 YFSETQ. CDR3 nucleotide sequence: TGCGCCAGCAGCCGCCTGGACAGGGAGGGAAAACTGTTTTTT. Protein sequence: CASSRLDREGKLFF.

The chain has TRBV6-1 and TRBJ2-1; D is possibly TRBD2 (5 bases). The germline gives CDR1 MNHNS, CDR2 SASEGT. Trimming cost V 4 bases and J 0 bases, with 10 bases left between them. The CDR3 runs to 15 residues. CDR3 nucleotide sequence: TGTGCCAGCAGTGTTGAGACTAACTCCTACAATGAGCAGTTCTTC. Its translation is CASSVETNSYNEQFF.

The V gene is TRBV16, the J gene TRBJ2-1; D is ambiguous. CDR1 is KGHSY and CDR2 is FQNENV in the germline V gene. The V end lost 8 bases, the J end lost 4 bases, and 3 bases lay between the germline ends. The CDR3 extends over 10 amino acids. CDR3 sequence: CASGYNEQFF. CDR3 DNA: TGTGCCAGCGGATACAATGAGCAGTTCTTC.

A single count supports this clone. The rearrangement joins TRBV25-1 to TRBJ1-4; 9 bases agree with TRBD1. Germline lookup yields CDR1 MGHDK and CDR2 SYGVNS. Unmatched junction bases numbered 13, after V lost 4 bases and J lost 7 bases. This CDR3 is 17 amino acids long. The CDR3 bases are TGTGCCAGCAGTGCACGTGGCGGAGGGACAGGGCTTGAAAAACTGTTTTTT. It translates to CASSARGGGTGLEKLFF.

Only a few counts were recorded for this clone. V usage is TRBV5-4 and J usage is TRBJ2-1; 7 bases map to TRBD2. Unmatched junction bases numbered 9, after V lost 4 bases and J lost 5 bases. CDR1 is SGHNT and CDR2 is YYREEE in the germline V gene (reference sequence). The length of the CDR3 is 15 residues. Here the CDR3 reads CASSAPGTNHNEQFF. CDR3 nucleotides: TGTGCCAGCAGCGCACCCGGGACTAACCACAATGAGCAGTTCTTC.

This sequence joins TRBV5-4 and TRBJ2-7; D is uncertain. CDR1 is SGHNT, CDR2 YYREEE, per germline (reference sequence). The CDR3 is 13 residues long. The ends were cut back, 5 bases at V and 2 bases at J, with 11 bases in the middle. The CDR3 loop is CASRRSSTYEQYF. The CDR3 DNA reads as TGTGCCAGCAGGAGGTCCTCCACCTACGAGCAGTACTTC.

This clone has more than one count but fewer than ten. This rearrangement joins TRBV5-8 to TRBJ2-5; D tentatively reads TRBD1 or TRBD2 (6 bases each). Germline assignment: CDR1 SGHTS and CDR2 YDEGEE. V dropped 7 bases and J dropped 7 bases, with 20 bases sitting between them. This CDR3 has 14 residues. The chain's CDR3 is CASQGRSEGVTQYF. CDR3 sequence (DNA): TGTGCCAGCCAGGGGAGGTCCGAAGGCGTGACCCAGTACTTC.

The chain couples TRBV5-1 to TRBJ2-3; 10 nucleotides align to TRBD2. The CDR3 has 16 residues. Trimming cost V 7 bases and J 2 bases; bases outside gene matches: 10. Germline V gene sequence: CDR1 SGHRS, CDR2 YFSETQ. CDR3 in amino acids: CASGIGLAGDTDTQYF. The CDR3, as DNA: TGCGCCAGCGGAATAGGGCTAGCGGGAGACACAGATACGCAGTATTTT. The full variable domain, with the rest looked up from reference TRBV5-1 and TRBJ2-3, is KAGVTQTPRYLIKTRGQQVTLSCSPISGHRSVSWYQQTPGQGLQFLFEYFSETQRNKGNFPGRFSGRQFSNSRSEMNVSTLELGDSALYLCASGIGLAGDTDTQYFGPGTRLTVL.

This chain uses TRBV4-3 with TRBJ1-5, with D unclear. The V and J ends lost 1 base and 6 bases respectively, with 7 bases between them. Germline CDR1 reads LGHNA; CDR2 reads YSLEER. This CDR3 is 13 amino acids long. The CDR3 reads CASSQGATQPQHF. The DNA of the CDR3 is TGCGCCAGCAGCCAAGGGGCGACTCAGCCCCAGCATTTT.

The J gene is TRBJ1-5, the V gene TRBV19; D unresolved. Trimming took off 3 bases at V and 7 bases at J, with 7 bases between the two ends. CDR3 length: 12 amino acids. Germline CDR1 and CDR2: LNHDA and SQIVND (reference sequence). This CDR3 is CASSISEQPQHF. The CDR3 DNA reads TGTGCCAGTAGTATCTCGGAGCAGCCCCAGCATTTT.

The genes are TRBV7-9 and TRBJ2-3, with D perhaps matching TRBD1 (5 bases). Germline V lookup: CDR1 SEHNR, CDR2 FQNEAQ (reference sequence). The CDR3 is 15 amino acids. The V and J ends lost 4 bases and 4 bases respectively, with 15 bases between them. For the CDR3, the DNA is TGTGCCAGCAGCTCCCCCGACGACAGCGCAGATACGCAGTATTTT. Its protein product is CASSSPDDSADTQYF.

J is TRBJ2-1 and V is TRBV7-2; 11 nucleotides align to TRBD1. V shed 5 bases, J shed 6 bases, and the junction held 9 bases outside the gene matches. This CDR3 has 16 amino acids. In germline, CDR1 is SGHTA, CDR2 FQGNSA. CDR3 coding DNA: TGTGCCAGCAGCCCAAATCTAGGGACAGGGGGCAATGAGCAGTTCTTC. Its translation is CASSPNLGTGGNEQFF.

This chain links TRBV19 with TRBJ2-7, with 7 bases identical to TRBD2. The germline CDR1 and CDR2 sequences are LNHDA and SQIVND (reference sequence). This CDR3 has 15 amino acids. The V and J ends lost 6 bases and 4 bases, in that order; junction bases with no gene match: 12. CDR3 region: CASRNFPGLTYEQYF. CDR3 nucleotides: TGTGCCAGTAGAAACTTCCCGGGACTAACATACGAGCAGTACTTC. Variable domain in full (rest from reference TRBV19 and TRBJ2-7): DGGITQSPKYLFRKEGQNVTLSCEQNLNHDAMYWYRQDPGQGLRLIYYSQIVNDFQKGDIAEGYSVSREKKESFPLTVTSAQKNPTAFYLCASRNFPGLTYEQYFGPGTRLTVT.

The chain recombines TRBV9 with TRBJ2-2; D gene unclear. This CDR3 is built from 15 residues. V was clipped by 0 bases and J by 5 bases, with 11 bases between them. The germline CDR1 and CDR2 sequences are SGDLS and YYNGEE. CDR3 region: CASSVEERKTGELFF. CDR3 nucleotides: TGTGCCAGCAGCGTAGAAGAGCGAAAGACCGGGGAGCTGTTTTTT.

The chain couples TRBV7-6 to TRBJ2-1; a weak D match, TRBD1 (6 bases). Trimming pared 1 base from V and 6 bases from J, leaving 10 bases between. CDR1 SGHVS and CDR2 FNYEAQ come from the germline V gene. The CDR3 spans 14 residues. CDR3 bases: TGTGCCAGCAGCTTAGGGCAAGGGGGCAATGAGCAGTTCTTC. Its protein is CASSLGQGGNEQFF.

This clone was detected only a few times. This chain joins TRBV4-3 and TRBJ2-7, with TRBD2 as a possible D gene (6 bases). Germline CDR1 reads LGHNA; CDR2 reads YSLEER. Trimming removed 2 bases from V and 1 base from J, with 18 bases in between. The length of the CDR3 is 17 residues. Here the CDR3 DNA reads TGCGCCAGCAGCCAATCGGCTATCCGGGACTCGTCCTACGAGCAGTACTTC. Protein: CASSQSAIRDSSYEQYF.

This sequence joins TRBV7-9 and TRBJ1-1, with D possibly being TRBD1 (6 bases). Between the trimmed V and J ends, which lost 5 bases and 2 bases, there was a span of 12 bases. Germline-derived CDR1 and CDR2 are SEHNR and FQNEAQ (reference sequence). The CDR3 consists of 14 residues. The CDR3 protein is CASSLRTENTEAFF. The CDR3, as DNA: TGTGCCAGCAGCCTTCGGACAGAAAACACTGAAGCTTTCTTT.